Below, 12 T cell receptor beta chains from the same sample are listed, as sequenced in a study of PD-1 blockade in classical Hodgkin lymphoma. Stated time point: newly diagnosed, previously untreated cHL patient sample. TCRdb's table, derived via immunoSEQ multiplex PCR, lists solely in-frame clones and lacks some. This sample has some 70,000 clones, with 93% found just once. Sequencing input: peripheral blood mononuclear cells (PBMCs). The receptors shown here come from a human donor with classical Hodgkin lymphoma.

V and J are TRBV9 and TRBJ2-5; TRBD1 might be the D (6 bases). The V gene lost 3 bases and the J gene lost 8 bases, with 17 bases spanning the gap. CDR1 and CDR2 (germline): SGDLS, YYNGEE. This CDR3 spans 14 amino acids. The CDR3, as DNA: TGTGCCAGCAGCGCAGGACAGCCTCCCTACACCCAGTACTTC. It codes for CASSAGQPPYTQYF.

The chain is built from TRBV19 and TRBJ1-4; the D gene is possibly TRBD1 (5 bases). CDR3 length: 14 residues. Deletions cut 1 base from V and 5 bases from J, with 8 bases between. CDR1 LNHDA and CDR2 SQIVND come from the germline V gene (reference sequence). The CDR3 loop is CASSIGGSNEKLFF. CDR3 nucleotides: TGTGCCAGTAGTATAGGGGGGTCGAATGAAAAACTGTTTTTT. Full variable domain (rest looked up from reference TRBV19 and TRBJ1-4): DGGITQSPKYLFRKEGQNVTLSCEQNLNHDAMYWYRQDPGQGLRLIYYSQIVNDFQKGDIAEGYSVSREKKESFPLTVTSAQKNPTAFYLCASSIGGSNEKLFFGSGTQLSVL.

V gene TRBV7-2 combines with J gene TRBJ2-7, with D uncertain. V lost 2 bases to trimming and J lost 6 bases, with 8 bases between them. The germline V gene has CDR1 SGHTA and CDR2 FQGNSA. This CDR3 spans 12 amino acids. CDR3 DNA: TGTGCCAGCAGCTTATCTAGAGGCGAGCAGTACTTC. Translation gives CASSLSRGEQYF.

The chain uses TRBV20-1 and TRBJ1-1, with a tentative D call TRBD1 (5 bases). CDR1 is DFQATT, CDR2 SNEGSKA, per germline (reference sequence). The CDR3 has 11 amino acids. Trimming shortened V by 6 bases and J by 5 bases, and 10 bases separated the two germline ends. The chain's CDR3 is CSATGGTEAFF. The CDR3, as DNA: TGCAGTGCAACCGGGGGTACTGAAGCTTTCTTT.

The chain recombines TRBV10-2 with TRBJ1-2; unclear D gene. The CDR3 sequence is 13 residues long. V was cut by 5 bases and J by 0 bases, with 7 bases left in between. Looked up from germline, CDR1 is WSHSY and CDR2 is SAAADI. This CDR3 is CASSPGTNYGYTF. CDR3 sequence (DNA): TGCGCCAGCAGTCCCGGGACTAACTATGGCTACACCTTC.

The chain has TRBV15 and TRBJ2-1; 8 nucleotides match TRBD2. The CDR3 extends over 16 amino acids. Germline V lookup: CDR1 LNHNV, CDR2 YYDKDF (reference sequence). After removal of 7 bases from V and 0 bases from J, the junction contained 8 bases not matched to a gene. This chain's CDR3 is CATKEAGVSSYNEQFF. The CDR3 DNA follows: TGTGCCACCAAGGAAGCGGGGGTTAGCTCCTACAATGAGCAGTTCTTC.

The chain carries TRBV27 and TRBJ2-5, with D possibly matching TRBD2 (6 bases). This CDR3 region has 17 residues. CDR1 is MNHEY and CDR2 is SMNVEV in the germline V gene (reference sequence). The V end was cut by 5 bases, the J end by 2 bases, with 21 bases between. CDR3 in DNA: TGTGCCAGCAGTAAAAGCGTCGGGACTGGCATTCAAGAGACCCAGTACTTC. Amino acid sequence: CASSKSVGTGIQETQYF.

The V gene is TRBV5-1, the J gene TRBJ1-2; maybe TRBD1 (6 bases). The CDR3 extends over 14 amino acids. V dropped 0 bases and J dropped 4 bases, with 10 bases sitting between them. Germline CDR1 SGHRS, CDR2 YFSETQ. CDR3 amino acids: CASSLETGPYGYTF. CDR3 DNA: TGCGCCAGCAGCTTGGAAACAGGGCCCTATGGCTACACCTTC.

The gene calls are TRBV4-1 and TRBJ2-2, with TRBD2 identical over 8 bases. This CDR3 spans 17 amino acids. The V gene's germline CDR1 is MGHRA and CDR2 YSYEKL. V lost 6 bases and J lost 1; bases outside the gene matches: 10. DNA of the CDR3: TGCGCCAGCAGTACCGTGGGAGCGGGGGTGAACACCGGGGAGCTGTTTTTT. It yields the protein CASSTVGAGVNTGELFF.

The V call is TRBV6-5, the J call TRBJ2-3; the D gene is possibly TRBD1 (7 bases). V was clipped by 5 bases and J by 0 bases, with 12 bases between them. The CDR3 runs to 15 residues. Germline V gene data show CDR1 as MNHEY and CDR2 as SVGAGI. The CDR3 DNA follows: TGTGCCAGCAGTCCTCAGGGGGGAAGCACAGATACGCAGTATTTT. Amino acids: CASSPQGGSTDTQYF.

This clone is a singleton in its sample. The gene calls are TRBV9 and TRBJ2-7; perhaps TRBD1 as D (6 bases). CDR1 and CDR2 from the germline V gene are SGDLS and YYNGEE. The CDR3 is 14 residues long. V was pared by 5 bases and J by 5 bases, with 17 bases between. The CDR3, as DNA: TGTGCCAGCAGTTGGCAACAGGGAAGCAACGAGCAGTACTTC. This codes for CASSWQQGSNEQYF.

The chain couples TRBV9 to TRBJ1-2; a weak D match, TRBD1 (6 bases). CDR1 SGDLS and CDR2 YYNGEE come from the germline V gene. The CDR3 is 15 amino acids. Trimming left V 2 bases short and J 7 bases short, with 18 bases between. CDR3 loop: CASSVGTSGRLGYTF. The CDR3 nucleotides are TGTGCCAGCAGCGTGGGGACATCTGGAAGGCTTGGCTACACCTTC.